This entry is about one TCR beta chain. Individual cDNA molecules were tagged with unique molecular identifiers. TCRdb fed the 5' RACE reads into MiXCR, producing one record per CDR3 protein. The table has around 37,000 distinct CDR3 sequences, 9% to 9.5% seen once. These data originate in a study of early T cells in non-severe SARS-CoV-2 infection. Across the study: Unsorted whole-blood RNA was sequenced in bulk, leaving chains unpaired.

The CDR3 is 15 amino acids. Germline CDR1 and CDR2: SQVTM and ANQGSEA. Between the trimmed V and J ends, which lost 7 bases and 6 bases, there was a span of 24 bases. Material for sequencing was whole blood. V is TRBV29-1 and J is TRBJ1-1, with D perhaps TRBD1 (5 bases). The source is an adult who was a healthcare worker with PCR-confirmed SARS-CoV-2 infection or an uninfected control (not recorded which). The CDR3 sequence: CSAMNPGLATAEAFF. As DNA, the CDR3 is TGCAGCGCAATGAATCCGGGACTGGCGACCGCTGAAGCTTTCTTT. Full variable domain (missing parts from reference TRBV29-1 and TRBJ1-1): SAVISQKPSRDICQRGTSLTIQCQVDSQVTMMFWYRQQPGQSLTLIATANQGSEATYESGFVIDKFPISRPNLTFSTLTVSNMSPEDSSIYLCSAMNPGLATAEAFFGQGTRLTVV.